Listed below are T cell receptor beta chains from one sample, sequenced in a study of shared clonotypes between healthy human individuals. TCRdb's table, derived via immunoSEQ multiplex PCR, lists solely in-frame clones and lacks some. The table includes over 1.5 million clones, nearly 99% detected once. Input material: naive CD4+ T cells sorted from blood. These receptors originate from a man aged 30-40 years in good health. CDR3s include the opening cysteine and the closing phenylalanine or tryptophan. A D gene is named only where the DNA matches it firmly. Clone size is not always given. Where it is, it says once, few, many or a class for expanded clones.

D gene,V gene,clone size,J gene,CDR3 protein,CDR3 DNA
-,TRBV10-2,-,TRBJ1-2,CASSERQALTPGYTF,TGCGCCAGCAGCGAGCGACAGGCCCTGACACCTGGCTACACCTTC
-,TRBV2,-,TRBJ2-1,CASSDIPYNEQFF,TGTGCCAGTTCGGACATCCCTTACAATGAGCAGTTCTTC
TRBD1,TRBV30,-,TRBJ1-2,CAWSRQGKGYTF,TGTGCCTGGAGCCGACAGGGGAAGGGCTACACCTTC
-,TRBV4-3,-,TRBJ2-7,CASNPPGGDNEQYF,TGCGCCAGCAACCCCCCAGGAGGGGACAACGAGCAGTACTTC
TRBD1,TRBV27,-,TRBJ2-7,CASTTLTGTGGYEQYF,TGTGCCAGCACAACTCTTACCGGGACAGGGGGCTACGAGCAGTACTTC
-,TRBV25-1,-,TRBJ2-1,CASTFPTTNEQFF,TGTGCCAGCACTTTCCCGACTACTAATGAGCAGTTCTTC
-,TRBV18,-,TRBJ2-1,CASSPEGIAHNEQFF,TGTGCCAGCTCACCAGAGGGTATAGCCCACAATGAGCAGTTCTTC
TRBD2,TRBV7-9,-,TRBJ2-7,CASSLALAGGPGEQYF,TGTGCCAGCAGCTTAGCGCTAGCGGGAGGGCCGGGGGAGCAGTACTTC
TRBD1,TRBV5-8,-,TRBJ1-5,CASSFPTGYQPQHF,TGTGCCAGCAGTTTTCCGACAGGGTATCAGCCCCAGCATTTT
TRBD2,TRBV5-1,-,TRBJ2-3,CASGASGNAGTDTQYF,TGCGCCAGCGGTGCTAGCGGGAATGCGGGCACAGATACGCAGTATTTT
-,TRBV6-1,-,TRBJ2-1,CASSPETYNEQFF,TGTGCCAGCAGTCCAGAAACCTACAATGAGCAGTTCTTC
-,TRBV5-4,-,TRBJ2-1,CASRRTRSSYNEQFF,TGTGCCAGCAGGCGAACCCGCAGCTCCTACAATGAGCAGTTCTTC
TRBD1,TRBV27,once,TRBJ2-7,CASSLRRTGSTLEQYF,TGTGCCAGCAGTTTACGTCGGACAGGGAGTACCCTCGAGCAGTACTTC
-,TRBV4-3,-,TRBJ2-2,CASSQEAAVGGELFF,TGCGCCAGCAGCCAAGAGGCAGCTGTAGGGGGGGAGCTGTTTTTT
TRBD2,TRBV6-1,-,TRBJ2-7,CASSSSGRAHEQYF,TGTGCCAGCAGTTCTAGCGGGAGGGCTCACGAGCAGTACTTC
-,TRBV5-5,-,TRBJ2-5,CASSLNTGWETQYF,TGTGCCAGCAGCCTTAATACAGGCTGGGAGACCCAGTACTTC
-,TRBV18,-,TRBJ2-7,CASSLRDSNYEQYF,TGTGCCAGCTCTCTCCGGGACTCGAACTACGAGCAGTACTTC
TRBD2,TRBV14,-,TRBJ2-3,CASSQALTSGGTDTQYF,TGTGCCAGCAGCCAGGCCTTGACTAGCGGCGGCACAGATACGCAGTATTTT
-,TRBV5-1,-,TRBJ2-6,CASESGANVLTF,TGCGCCAGCGAGTCTGGGGCCAACGTCCTGACTTTC
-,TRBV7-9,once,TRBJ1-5,CASSFGRGGGSSNQPQHF,TGTGCCAGCAGCTTCGGGCGTGGCGGGGGGAGTAGCAATCAGCCCCAGCATTTT